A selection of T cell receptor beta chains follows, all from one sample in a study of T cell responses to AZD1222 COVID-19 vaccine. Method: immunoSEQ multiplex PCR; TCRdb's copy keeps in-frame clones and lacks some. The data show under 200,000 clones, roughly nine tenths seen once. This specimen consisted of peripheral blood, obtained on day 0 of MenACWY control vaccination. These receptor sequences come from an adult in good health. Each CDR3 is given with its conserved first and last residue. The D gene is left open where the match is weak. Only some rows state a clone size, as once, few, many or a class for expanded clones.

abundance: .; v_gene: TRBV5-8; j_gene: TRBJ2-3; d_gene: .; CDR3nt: TGTGCCAGCGACGTCTTTACAGCTAGCACAGATACGCAGTATTTT; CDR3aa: CASDVFTASTDTQYF
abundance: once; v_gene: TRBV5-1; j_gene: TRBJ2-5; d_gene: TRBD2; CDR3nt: TGCGCCAGCAGAGAGCGGGAGGGCCGCTCGGAGACCCAGTACTTC; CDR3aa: CASREREGRSETQYF
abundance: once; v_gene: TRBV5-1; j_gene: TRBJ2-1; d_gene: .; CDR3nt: TGCGCCAGCAGCGACACTATCTACGAGCAGTTCTTC; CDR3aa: CASSDTIYEQFF
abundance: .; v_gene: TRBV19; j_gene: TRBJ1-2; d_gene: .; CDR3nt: TGTGCCAGTAGGATATGGCCGACAGCGGAGCGTGGCTACACCTTC; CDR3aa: CASRIWPTAERGYTF
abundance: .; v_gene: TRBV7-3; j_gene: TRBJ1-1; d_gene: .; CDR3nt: TGTGCCAGCAGCCCAAGGGAGGGAGTAAGGAACACTGAAGCTTTCTTT; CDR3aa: CASSPREGVRNTEAFF
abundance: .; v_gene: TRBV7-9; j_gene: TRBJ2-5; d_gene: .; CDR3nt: TGTGCCAGCAGCCGACTCCAAGAGACCCAGTACTTC; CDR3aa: CASSRLQETQYF
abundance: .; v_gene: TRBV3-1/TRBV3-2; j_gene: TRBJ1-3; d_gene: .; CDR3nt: TGTGCCAGCAGCCACGAGAATAGGGGAAACACCATATATTTT; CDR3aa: CASSHENRGNTIYF
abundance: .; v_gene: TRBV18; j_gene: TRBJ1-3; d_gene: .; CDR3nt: TGTGCCAGCTCACCAGCGGGAAACACCATATATTTT; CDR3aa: CASSPAGNTIYF
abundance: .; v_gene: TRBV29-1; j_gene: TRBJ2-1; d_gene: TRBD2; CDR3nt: TGCAGCGTTGAATTGGCGTTCGGGGCAGCGGGACTCAATGAGCAGTTCTTC; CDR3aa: CSVELAFGAAGLNEQFF
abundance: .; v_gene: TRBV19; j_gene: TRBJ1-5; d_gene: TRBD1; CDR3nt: TGTGCCACTTGGGACAGGGCGAGCAATCAGCCCCAGCATTTT; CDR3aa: CATWDRASNQPQHF
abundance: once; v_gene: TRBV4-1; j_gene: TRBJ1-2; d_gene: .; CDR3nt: TGCGCCAGCAGCCAAATTGACAGTGTCTATGGCTACACCTTC; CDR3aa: CASSQIDSVYGYTF
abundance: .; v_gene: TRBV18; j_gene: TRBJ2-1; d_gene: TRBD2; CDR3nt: TGTGCCAGCATACTAGCGGGAGTCTACAATGAGCAGTTCTTC; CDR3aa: CASILAGVYNEQFF
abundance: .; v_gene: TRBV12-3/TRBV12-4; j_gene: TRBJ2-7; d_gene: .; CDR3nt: TGTGCCAGCAGTCCCCCCTACGAGCAGTACTTC; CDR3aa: CASSPPYEQYF
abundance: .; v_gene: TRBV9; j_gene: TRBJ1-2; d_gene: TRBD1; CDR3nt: TGTGCCAGCAGCACCCGGACAGGGGGCGACTATGGCTACACCTTC; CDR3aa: CASSTRTGGDYGYTF
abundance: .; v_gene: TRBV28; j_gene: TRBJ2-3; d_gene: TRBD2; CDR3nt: TGTGCCAGCAGTTCCGGGTCCATAGCGGGAGTAACAGATACGCAGTATTTT; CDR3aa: CASSSGSIAGVTDTQYF
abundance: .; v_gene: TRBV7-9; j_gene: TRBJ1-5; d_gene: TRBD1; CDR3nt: TGTGCCAGCAGCACTGAGGGGGCTGGAGGCAATCAGCCCCAGCATTTT; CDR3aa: CASSTEGAGGNQPQHF
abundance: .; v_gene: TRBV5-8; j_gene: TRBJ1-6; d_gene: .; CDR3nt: TGTGCCAGCAGCTTCCGGACGGGGCCCCTCCACTTT; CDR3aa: CASSFRTGPLHF
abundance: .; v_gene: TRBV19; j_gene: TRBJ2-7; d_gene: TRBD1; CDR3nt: TGTGCCAGTAGTATAGAGGGGACAGGGAACGAGCAGTACTTC; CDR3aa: CASSIEGTGNEQYF
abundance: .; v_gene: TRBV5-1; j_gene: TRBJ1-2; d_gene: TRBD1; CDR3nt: TGCGCCAGCAGCTGGGACGGGACAGCCGATTGGTATGGCTACACCTTC; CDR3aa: CASSWDGTADWYGYTF
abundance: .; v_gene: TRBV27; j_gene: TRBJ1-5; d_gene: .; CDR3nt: TGTGCCAGCAGTTTGGCCTCCCCGCCTTATAGCAATCAGCCCCAGCATTTT; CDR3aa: CASSLASPPYSNQPQHF
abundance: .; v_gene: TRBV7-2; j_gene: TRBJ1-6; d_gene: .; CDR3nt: TGTGCCAGCAGCCGGATGGGTAACTCACCCCTCCACTTT; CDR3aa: CASSRMGNSPLHF
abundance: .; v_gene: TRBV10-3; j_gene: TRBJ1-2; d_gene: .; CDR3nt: TGTGCCATCACGGAGGGCATCTATGGCTACACCTTC; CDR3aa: CAITEGIYGYTF
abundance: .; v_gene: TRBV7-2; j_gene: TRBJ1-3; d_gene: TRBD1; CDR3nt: TGTGCCAGCAGCCTGGGGACAGGGGGCGCAAACACCATATATTTT; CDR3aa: CASSLGTGGANTIYF
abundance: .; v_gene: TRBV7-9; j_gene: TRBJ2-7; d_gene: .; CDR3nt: TGTGCCAGCAGCTCTATGGGACGCGTTCGGGAGCAGTACTTC; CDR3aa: CASSSMGRVREQYF
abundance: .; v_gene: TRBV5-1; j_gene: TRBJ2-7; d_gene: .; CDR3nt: TGCGCCAGCAGCTTGGCCCGAGGGTGGGACGAGCAGTACTTC; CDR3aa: CASSLARGWDEQYF
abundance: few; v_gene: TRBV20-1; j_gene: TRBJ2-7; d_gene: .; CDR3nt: TGCAGTGCTAGACGGGTATACGAGCAGTACTTC; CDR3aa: CSARRVYEQYF
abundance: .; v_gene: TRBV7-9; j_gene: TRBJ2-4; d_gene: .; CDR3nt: TGTGCCAGCAGCTTAGGGATAAACCTAGCCAAAAACATTCAGTACTTC; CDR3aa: CASSLGINLAKNIQYF
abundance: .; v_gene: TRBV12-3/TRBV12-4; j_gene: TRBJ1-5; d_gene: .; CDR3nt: TGTGCCAGCAGCCAGTCGAAACAGCCCCAGCATTTT; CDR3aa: CASSQSKQPQHF
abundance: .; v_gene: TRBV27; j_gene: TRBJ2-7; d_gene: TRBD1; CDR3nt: TGTGCCAGCAGTGGGGGGACAGGATCCTACGAGCAGTACTTC; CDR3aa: CASSGGTGSYEQYF
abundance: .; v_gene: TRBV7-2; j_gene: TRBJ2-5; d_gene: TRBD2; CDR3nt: TGTGCCAGCAGCTTAGTCACGGGCGGGACTAGCGGGAGGCAAGAGACCCAGTACTTC; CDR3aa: CASSLVTGGTSGRQETQYF
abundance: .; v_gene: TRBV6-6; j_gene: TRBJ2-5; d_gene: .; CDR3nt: TGTGCCAGCAGTTATGACGCGTTGCAAGAGACCCAGTACTTC; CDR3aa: CASSYDALQETQYF
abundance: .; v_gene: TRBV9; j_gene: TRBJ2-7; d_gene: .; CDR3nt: TGTGCCAGCAGCGTAGGGGGGTTCGGCGAGCAGTACTTC; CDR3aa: CASSVGGFGEQYF
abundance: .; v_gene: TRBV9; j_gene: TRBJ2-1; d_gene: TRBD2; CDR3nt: TGTGCCAGCAGCGTAGCGGCTAGCGGGTACAATGAGCAGTTCTTC; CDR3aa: CASSVAASGYNEQFF
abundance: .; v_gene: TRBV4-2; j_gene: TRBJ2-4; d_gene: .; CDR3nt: TGTGCCAGCAGCCAAGTATTCGACGGACTAGCCAAAAACATTCAGTACTTC; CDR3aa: CASSQVFDGLAKNIQYF
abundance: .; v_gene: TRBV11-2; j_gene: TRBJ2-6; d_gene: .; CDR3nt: TGTGCCAGCAGCTTAGGGGTCGGTGGGGCCAACGTCCTGACTTTC; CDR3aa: CASSLGVGGANVLTF
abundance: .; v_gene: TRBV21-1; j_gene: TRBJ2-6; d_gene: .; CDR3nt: TGTGCCAGCTGGGGGGCAACTGGGGCCAACGTCCTGACTTTC; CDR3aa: CASWGATGANVLTF
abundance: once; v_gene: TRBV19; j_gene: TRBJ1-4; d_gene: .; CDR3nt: TGTGCCAGTAGTTGGTATGAAAAACTGTTTTTT; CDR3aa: CASSWYEKLFF
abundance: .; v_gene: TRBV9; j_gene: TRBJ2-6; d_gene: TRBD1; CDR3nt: TGTGCCAGCAGCCGACAGGGGGCTGGGGCCAACGTCCTGACTTTC; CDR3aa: CASSRQGAGANVLTF
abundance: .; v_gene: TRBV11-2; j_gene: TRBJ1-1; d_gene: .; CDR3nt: TGTGCCAGCAGCTTTCAGCAGGGATGGGAGGGCACTGAAGCTTTCTTT; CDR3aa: CASSFQQGWEGTEAFF
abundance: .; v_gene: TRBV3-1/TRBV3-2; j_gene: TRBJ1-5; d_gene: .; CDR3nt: TGTGCCAGCAGCCAGGTCCCAAATCAGCCCCAGCATTTT; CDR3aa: CASSQVPNQPQHF
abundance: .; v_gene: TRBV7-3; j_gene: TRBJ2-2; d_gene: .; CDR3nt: TGTGCCAGCAGCCCGATCCCGGGCCCAGGGTCCACCGGGGAGCTGTTTTTT; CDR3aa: CASSPIPGPGSTGELFF
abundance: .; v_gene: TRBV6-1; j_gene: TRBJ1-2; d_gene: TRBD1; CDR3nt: TGTGCCAGCAGTGAAGGGGGACAGGGCTTTACCTATGGCTACACCTTC; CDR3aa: CASSEGGQGFTYGYTF
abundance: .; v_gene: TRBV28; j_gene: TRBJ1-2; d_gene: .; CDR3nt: TGTGCCAGCATCCCCAGGATCAAGGCGGGGGGCTACACCTTC; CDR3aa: CASIPRIKAGGYTF
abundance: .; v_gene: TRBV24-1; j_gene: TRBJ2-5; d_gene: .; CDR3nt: TGTGCCACCAGTGATTTCCTCCAGGGAGACCACCAAGAGACCCAGTACTTC; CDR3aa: CATSDFLQGDHQETQYF
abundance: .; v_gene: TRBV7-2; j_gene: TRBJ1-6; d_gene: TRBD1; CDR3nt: TGTGCCAGCAGCTTAGCGGGACAGTATTCACCCCTCCACTTT; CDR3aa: CASSLAGQYSPLHF
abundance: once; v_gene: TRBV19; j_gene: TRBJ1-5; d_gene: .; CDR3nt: TGTGCCAGTAGGATGGGGGATCTCCATGGGGACAATCAGCCCCAGCATTTT; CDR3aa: CASRMGDLHGDNQPQHF
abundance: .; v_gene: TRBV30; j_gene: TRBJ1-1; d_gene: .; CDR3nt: TGTGCCTGGAGCCCTAGGGGGGGGCTAAGGAGCACTGAAGCTTTCTTT; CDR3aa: CAWSPRGGLRSTEAFF
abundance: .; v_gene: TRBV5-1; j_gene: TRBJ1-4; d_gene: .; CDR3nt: TGCGCCAGCAGCCTGGCAGTTACTAATGAAAAACTGTTTTTT; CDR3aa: CASSLAVTNEKLFF
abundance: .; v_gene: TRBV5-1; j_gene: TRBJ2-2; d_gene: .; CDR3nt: TGCGCCAGCAGCTTTAACACCGGGGAGCTGTTTTTT; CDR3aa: CASSFNTGELFF
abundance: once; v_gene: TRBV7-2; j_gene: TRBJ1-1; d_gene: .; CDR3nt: TGTGCCAGCAGCCCCACCCGAGGAAGGACTGAAGCTTTCTTT; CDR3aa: CASSPTRGRTEAFF
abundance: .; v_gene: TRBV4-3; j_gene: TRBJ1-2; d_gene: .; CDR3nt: TGCGCCAGCAGCCCTACTGGGAACTATGGCTACACCTTC; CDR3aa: CASSPTGNYGYTF
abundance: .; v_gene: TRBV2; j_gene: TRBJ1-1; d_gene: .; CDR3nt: TGTGCCAGCAGTGGGGGGATGAACACTGAAGCTTTCTTT; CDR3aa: CASSGGMNTEAFF
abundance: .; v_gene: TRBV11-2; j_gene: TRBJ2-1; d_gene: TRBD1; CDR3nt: TGTGCCAGCAGCCCTCGACAGGGGGAGGTGGATGAGCAGTTCTTC; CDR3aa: CASSPRQGEVDEQFF
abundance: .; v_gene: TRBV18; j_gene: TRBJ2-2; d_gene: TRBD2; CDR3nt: TGTGCCAGCTCACCGAGCGGGAGGGCCCCCGGGGAGCTGTTTTTT; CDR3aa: CASSPSGRAPGELFF
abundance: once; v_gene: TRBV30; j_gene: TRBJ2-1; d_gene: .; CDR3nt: TGTGCCTGGAACCGATCCCCCGGGAATGAGCAGTTCTTC; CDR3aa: CAWNRSPGNEQFF
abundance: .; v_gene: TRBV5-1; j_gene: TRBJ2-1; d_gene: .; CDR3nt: TGCGCCAGCAGCTTGGGCGGGAAGGGGTTCTTC; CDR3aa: CASSLGGKGFF
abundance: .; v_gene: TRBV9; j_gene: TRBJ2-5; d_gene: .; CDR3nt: TGTGCCAGCAGCGTAGCTTGGTCTGGCGGGCAAGAGACCCAGTACTTC; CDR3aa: CASSVAWSGGQETQYF
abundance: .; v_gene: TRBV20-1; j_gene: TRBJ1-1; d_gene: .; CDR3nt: TGCAGTGCTAGAGACCCCCCTCTGGCTTTCTTT; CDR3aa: CSARDPPLAFF